These T cell receptor beta chains were read from a single sample in a study of blood T cells in healthy people across ages. TCRdb itself ran the 5' RACE reads through MiXCR, one entry per CDR3 protein. The sample includes about 1.7 million distinct CDR3 sequences, roughly 30% seen only once; the top ten take over 7%. Specimen: blood. The receptor source for this set is a woman aged 30 to 39 in good health. Both conserved end residues are part of each CDR3. Each record gives: clone size, V gene, J gene, D gene, CDR3 protein, CDR3 DNA. D genes are given only for firm matches. Size is omitted from some rows. Given values are once, few, many or a class for expanded clones.

abundance: -
v_gene: TRBV7-2
j_gene: TRBJ1-5
d_gene: -
CDR3aa: CASSLRADSNQPQHF
CDR3nt: TGTGCCAGCAGCTTACGGGCAGACTCCAATCAGCCCCAGCATTTT

abundance: few
v_gene: TRBV5-5
j_gene: TRBJ1-6
d_gene: TRBD1
CDR3aa: CASSLTDRVGAPLHF
CDR3nt: TGTGCCAGCAGCTTGACCGACAGGGTTGGGGCACCCCTCCACTTT

abundance: -
v_gene: TRBV4-1
j_gene: TRBJ2-3
d_gene: TRBD2
CDR3aa: CASSQGANLAGGPTDTQYF
CDR3nt: TGCGCCAGCAGCCAAGGAGCGAATCTAGCGGGAGGGCCCACAGATACGCAGTATTTT

abundance: few
v_gene: TRBV12-3/TRBV12-4
j_gene: TRBJ1-4
d_gene: -
CDR3aa: CASSLAGQPTEKLFF
CDR3nt: TGTGCCAGCAGTTTGGCAGGGCAGCCTACTGAAAAACTGTTTTTT

abundance: many
v_gene: TRBV12-3/TRBV12-4
j_gene: TRBJ1-5
d_gene: -
CDR3aa: CASSRLSNQPQHF
CDR3nt: TGTGCCAGCAGTCGTCTTAGCAATCAGCCCCAGCATTTT

abundance: many
v_gene: TRBV28
j_gene: TRBJ2-7
d_gene: -
CDR3aa: CASRGVGPPYEQYF
CDR3nt: TGTGCCAGCAGGGGTGTGGGCCCTCCCTACGAGCAGTACTTC

abundance: many
v_gene: TRBV28
j_gene: TRBJ2-7
d_gene: TRBD2
CDR3aa: CASSLARVSGGYEQYF
CDR3nt: TGTGCCAGCAGTTTGGCTCGGGTCTCGGGGGGATACGAGCAGTACTTC

abundance: -
v_gene: TRBV20-1
j_gene: TRBJ2-5
d_gene: -
CDR3aa: CSARDTLGRGGQYF
CDR3nt: TGCAGTGCTAGAGACACCCTAGGCCGGGGCGGGCAGTACTTC

abundance: many
v_gene: TRBV12-3/TRBV12-4
j_gene: TRBJ2-3
d_gene: -
CDR3aa: CASSLGPVEDTQYF
CDR3nt: TGTGCCAGCAGTTTAGGTCCGGTGGAGGATACGCAGTATTTT

abundance: -
v_gene: TRBV20-1
j_gene: TRBJ2-5
d_gene: -
CDR3aa: CSAPPAEYNRETQYF
CDR3nt: TGCAGTGCCCCCCCGGCGGAATACAACCGGGAGACCCAGTACTTC

abundance: -
v_gene: TRBV5-1
j_gene: TRBJ2-1
d_gene: TRBD1
CDR3aa: CASTGGSYEQFF
CDR3nt: TGCGCCAGTACAGGGGGCTCCTACGAGCAGTTCTTC

abundance: many
v_gene: TRBV20-1
j_gene: TRBJ2-5
d_gene: TRBD1
CDR3aa: CSAPRDRAETQYF
CDR3nt: TGCAGTGCTCCTCGGGACAGGGCTGAGACCCAGTACTTC

abundance: many
v_gene: TRBV11-2
j_gene: TRBJ2-5
d_gene: TRBD1
CDR3aa: CASGTQGEQETQYF
CDR3nt: TGTGCCAGCGGCACCCAGGGGGAACAAGAGACCCAGTACTTC

abundance: few
v_gene: TRBV6-5
j_gene: TRBJ1-5
d_gene: -
CDR3aa: CASSYSAGQPQHF
CDR3nt: TGTGCCAGCAGTTACTCGGCCGGTCAGCCCCAGCATTTT

abundance: -
v_gene: TRBV10-3
j_gene: TRBJ1-3
d_gene: -
CDR3aa: CAISGELYSGNTIYF
CDR3nt: TGTGCCATCAGTGGAGAGTTGTACTCTGGAAACACCATATATTTT

abundance: -
v_gene: TRBV20-1
j_gene: TRBJ1-5
d_gene: TRBD1
CDR3aa: CSAQPGDRGNQPQHF
CDR3nt: TGCAGTGCCCAACCGGGGGACAGGGGCAATCAGCCCCAGCATTTT

abundance: -
v_gene: TRBV5-1
j_gene: TRBJ1-5
d_gene: -
CDR3aa: CASSPGDTGYNQPQHF
CDR3nt: TGCGCCAGCAGCCCAGGGGACACCGGCTACAATCAGCCCCAGCATTTT